This T cell receptor beta chain was obtained from a study of CD8 T cells in Susac syndrome. Both CD4+ and CD8+ T cells were negatively isolated, and TEMRA cells underwent FACS enrichment. It was with random hexamers that about 0.45 to 1 ug RNA was reverse transcribed. An immunoSEQ multiplex PCR amplified TCR beta CDR3 over 54 Vbeta and 13 Jbeta. TCRdb recomputed calls from the immunoSEQ multiplex PCR reads with MiXCR, one row per CDR3 protein. This sample has 200,000 or so distinct CDR3 sequences, with 90% to 95% found just once. Material: CD4+ T cells from PBMCs. The receptor was derived from a human donor with multiple sclerosis.

The CDR3, as DNA: TGTGCCTTCTTCAGACTAGCGGGGCCTGAAGGGGAGCTGTTTTTT. It translates to CAFFRLAGPEGELFF. The V call is TRBV30, the J call TRBJ2-2, with 11 bases identical to TRBD2. This CDR3 spans 15 amino acids. Germline V gene sequence: CDR1 GTSNPN, CDR2 SVGIG (reference sequence). J gave up 8 bases and V 7 bases, and 12 bases lay outside the gene matches.